This T cell receptor (beta chain) was identified during a study of T cell responses to AZD1222 COVID-19 vaccine (dated by TCRdb to about 2021). In the study overall: AZD1222 recipients whose second dose came at about 4 weeks and those whose second dose came at about 12 weeks were combined into one group, since spike-specific TCR depth and breadth did not differ between the two schedules. A total of 230 to 250 trial participants underwent TCR sequencing, of whom about 210 had received two doses of AZD1222 and roughly 26 had received two doses of the MenACWY control vaccine. Trial participants were enrolled into age subgroups of 18-55, 56-69 and 70-plus years, which contained around 150, 28 and 57 TCR-sequenced participants, respectively.

Including cysteine and phenylalanine, the CDR3 has 13 amino acids. The DNA shown is the 39-base CDR3, in frame from base 1. The junction carries 8 bases between V and J, which are trimmed by 1 base and 5 bases respectively. The CDR3 regions of human TCRbeta chains were analyzed by immunosequencing. Per the original workflow: TCRs in the repertoires were matched against a reference library of SARS-CoV-2-specific TCRs that had been generated with the MIRA antigen-specificity platform. Breadth meant the fraction of unique TCRs that were SARS-CoV-2-associated, whereas depth meant the fraction of total T cells that were SARS-CoV-2-associated. Using the MIRA data, each spike-specific TCR was mapped to the spike region that the TCR reacts to and placed in a CD4 or CD8 class. Log10-transformed breadth and depth values were compared by one-way ANOVA with Sidak's multiple comparisons tests. TCRdb took this table from immuneACCESS and kept in-frame rearrangements with V and J called. Such tables lack part of the clones; where checked against another copy, unresolved V genes explain under half of the gap, and the rest is unexplained. V, J and clone size are those of that table, while D and trimming were read from the DNA. The sample contains about 130,000 clones, roughly 93% of them found a single time. 3.1% of the sample comes from the top ten.

To note about this clone: It lacks a known antigen. No per-base quality is available; no much larger clone lies one base away.

Overall study outcomes, separate from this receptor: Conclusions about previously exposed vaccinees are limited, since just five or six AZD1222 recipients were seropositive for SARS-CoV-2 at baseline. After two AZD1222 doses, spike-specific TCR breadth and depth were significantly higher than at day 0 and than in MenACWY recipients. Reportedly, close to half of the unique spike-specific TCRs recognized epitopes lying outside the regions that are mutated in the B.1.351 and B.1.1.7 variants. In the small 56-69-year group, the increase in depth fell short of significance, most likely because of low power. The vaccine-associated CD4 TCRs covered the entire spike protein, and the dominant responses fell in regions 160-218 and 743-854. Because no day 14 peak-response samples were available, the repertoires could be characterized only after the peak T cell response. Participants were mostly white British and included more females than males, and it was suggested by the authors that clonal diversity may have been underestimated.

This specimen's time point label, per the study, means: baseline before first vaccination. Vaccinee samples came from UK trials COV001 and COV002, including a single-blind randomized controlled phase 2/3 trial of AZD1222 (ChAdOx1 nCoV-19) in healthy adults. For TCRbeta chain sequencing, PBMC samples were collected from trial participants at day 0 and at day 28 after the second dose. This TCR derives from an adult in good health. The chain employs TRBV12-3 or TRBV12-4 and TRBJ1-1; the D gene is not confidently resolved. Sequencing was performed on peripheral blood, taken on day 0 of AZD1222 vaccination. Read as DNA, the sequence is TGTGCCAGCAGTTTAGGGGGTATAACTGAAGCTTTCTTT. This is translated as CASSLGGITEAFF.